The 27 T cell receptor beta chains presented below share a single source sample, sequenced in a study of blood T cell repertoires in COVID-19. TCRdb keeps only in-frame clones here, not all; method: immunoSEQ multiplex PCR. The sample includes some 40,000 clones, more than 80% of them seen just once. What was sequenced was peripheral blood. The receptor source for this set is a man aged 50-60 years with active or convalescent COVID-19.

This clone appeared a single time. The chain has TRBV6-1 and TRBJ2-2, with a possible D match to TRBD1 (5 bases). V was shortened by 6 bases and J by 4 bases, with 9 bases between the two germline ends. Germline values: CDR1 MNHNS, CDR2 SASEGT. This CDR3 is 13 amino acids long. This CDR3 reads CASRGQPTGELFF. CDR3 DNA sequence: TGTGCCAGCAGAGGACAACCCACCGGGGAGCTGTTTTTT.

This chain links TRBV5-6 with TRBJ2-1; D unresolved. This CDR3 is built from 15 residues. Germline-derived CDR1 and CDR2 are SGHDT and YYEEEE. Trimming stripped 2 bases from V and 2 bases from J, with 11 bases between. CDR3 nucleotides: TGTGCCAGCAGCTTTGACGGGTGGACCTACAATGAGCAGTTCTTC. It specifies CASSFDGWTYNEQFF.

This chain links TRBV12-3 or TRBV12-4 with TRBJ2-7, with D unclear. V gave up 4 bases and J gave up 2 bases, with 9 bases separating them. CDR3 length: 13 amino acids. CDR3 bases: TGTGCCAGCAGTTCTTTCTCTACCTACGAGCAGTACTTC. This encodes CASSSFSTYEQYF.

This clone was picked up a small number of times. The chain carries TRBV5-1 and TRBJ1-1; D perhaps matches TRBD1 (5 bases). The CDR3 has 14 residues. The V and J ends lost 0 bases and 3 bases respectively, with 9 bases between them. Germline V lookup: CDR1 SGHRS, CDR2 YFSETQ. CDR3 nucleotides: TGCGCCAGCAGCTTGGGGGGGAGGCACACTGAAGCTTTCTTT. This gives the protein CASSLGGRHTEAFF.

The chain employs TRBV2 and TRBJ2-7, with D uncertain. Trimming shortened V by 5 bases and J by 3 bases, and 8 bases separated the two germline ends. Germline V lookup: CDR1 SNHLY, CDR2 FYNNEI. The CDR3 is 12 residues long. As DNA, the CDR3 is TGTGCCAGCAGTCGTCAGTTCTACGAGCAGTACTTC. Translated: CASSRQFYEQYF.

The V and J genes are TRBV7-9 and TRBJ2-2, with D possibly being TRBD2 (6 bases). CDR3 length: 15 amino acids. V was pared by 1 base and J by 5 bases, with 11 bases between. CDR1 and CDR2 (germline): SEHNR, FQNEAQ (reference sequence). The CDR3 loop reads CASSLGRGETGELFF. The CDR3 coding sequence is TGTGCCAGCAGCTTAGGGCGGGGAGAAACCGGGGAGCTGTTTTTT.

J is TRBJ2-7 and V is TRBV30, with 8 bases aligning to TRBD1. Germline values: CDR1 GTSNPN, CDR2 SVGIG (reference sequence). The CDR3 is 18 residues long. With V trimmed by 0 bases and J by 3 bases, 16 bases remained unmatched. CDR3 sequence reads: CAWSVRYEGDRNFYEQYF. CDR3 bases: TGTGCCTGGAGTGTACGCTATGAAGGGGACAGGAACTTCTACGAGCAGTACTTC.

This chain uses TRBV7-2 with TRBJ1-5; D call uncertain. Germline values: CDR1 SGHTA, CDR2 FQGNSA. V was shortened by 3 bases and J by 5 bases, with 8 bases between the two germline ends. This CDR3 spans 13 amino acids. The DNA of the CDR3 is TGTGCCAGCAGCTTGTCGTATGATCAGCCCCAGCATTTT. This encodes CASSLSYDQPQHF. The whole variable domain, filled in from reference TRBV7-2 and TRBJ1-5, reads GAGVSQSPSNKVTEKGKDVELRCDPISGHTALYWYRQSLGQGLEFLIYFQGNSAPDKSGLPSDRFSAERTGGSVSTLTIQRTQQEDSAVYLCASSLSYDQPQHFGDGTRLSIL.

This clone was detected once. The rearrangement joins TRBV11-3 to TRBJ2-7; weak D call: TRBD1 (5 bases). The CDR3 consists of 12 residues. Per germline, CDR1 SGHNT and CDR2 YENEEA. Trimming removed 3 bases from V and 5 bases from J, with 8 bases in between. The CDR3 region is CASSFRQNEQYF. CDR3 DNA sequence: TGTGCCAGCAGCTTTCGACAGAACGAGCAGTACTTC.

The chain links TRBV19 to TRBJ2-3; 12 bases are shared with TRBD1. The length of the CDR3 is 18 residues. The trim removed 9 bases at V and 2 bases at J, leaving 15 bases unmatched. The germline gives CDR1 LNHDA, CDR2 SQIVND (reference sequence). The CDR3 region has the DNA TGTGCCAGCGACTCGGGACAGGGGGCATTATGGTCCACAGATACGCAGTATTTT. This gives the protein CASDSGQGALWSTDTQYF.

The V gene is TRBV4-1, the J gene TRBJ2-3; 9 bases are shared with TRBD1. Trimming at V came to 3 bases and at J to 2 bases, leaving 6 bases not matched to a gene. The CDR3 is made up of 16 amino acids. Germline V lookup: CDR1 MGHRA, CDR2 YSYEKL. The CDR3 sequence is CASSQPGTGTTDTQYF. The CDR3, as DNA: TGCGCCAGCAGCCAGCCCGGGACAGGGACCACAGATACGCAGTATTTT.

This CDR3 reads CASRRLGGRDEQFF. The DNA for the CDR3 is TGTGCCAGCAGGAGACTCGGCGGTAGAGATGAGCAGTTCTTC. This sequence joins TRBV13 and TRBJ2-1, with D hard to call. The germline V gene encodes CDR1 PRHDT and CDR2 FYEKMQ (reference sequence). V dropped 6 bases and J dropped 8 bases, with 17 bases sitting between them. This CDR3 has 14 residues.

The chain's CDR3 is CASTLAGANNEQFF. The CDR3 DNA reads as TGTGCCAGCACACTAGCGGGGGCTAACAATGAGCAGTTCTTC. The gene calls are TRBV2 and TRBJ2-1; TRBD2 aligns across 11 bases. V lost 7 bases to trimming and J lost 5 bases; unmatched junction nucleotides: 4. Germline V gene lookup returns CDR1 SNHLY and CDR2 FYNNEI. The CDR3 is 14 residues long.

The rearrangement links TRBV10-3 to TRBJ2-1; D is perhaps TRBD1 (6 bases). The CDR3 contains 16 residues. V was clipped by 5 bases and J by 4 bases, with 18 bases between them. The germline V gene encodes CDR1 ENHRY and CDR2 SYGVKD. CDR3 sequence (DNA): TGTGCCATCAGTCACAATACAGGGTCAGGATACAATGAGCAGTTCTTC. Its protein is CAISHNTGSGYNEQFF.

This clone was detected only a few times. The CDR3 DNA sequence: TGTGCCAGCAGCCCTCAGGGTACCTACACCGGGGAGCTGTTTTTT. Translated: CASSPQGTYTGELFF. The chain combines TRBV3-1 (or the pseudogene TRBV3-2) with TRBJ2-2, with D possibly matching TRBD1 (5 bases). This CDR3 has 15 amino acids. Germline V gene lookup returns CDR1 LGHDT and CDR2 YNNKEL (reference sequence). Between the trimmed V and J ends, which lost 4 bases and 3 bases, there was a span of 12 bases.

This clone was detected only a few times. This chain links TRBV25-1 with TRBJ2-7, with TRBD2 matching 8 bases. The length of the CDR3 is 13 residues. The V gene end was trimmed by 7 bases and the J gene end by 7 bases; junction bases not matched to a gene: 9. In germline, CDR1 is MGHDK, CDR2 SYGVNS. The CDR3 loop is CASTGGGILEQYF. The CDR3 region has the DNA TGTGCCAGCACGGGGGGGGGCATTTTGGAGCAGTACTTC.

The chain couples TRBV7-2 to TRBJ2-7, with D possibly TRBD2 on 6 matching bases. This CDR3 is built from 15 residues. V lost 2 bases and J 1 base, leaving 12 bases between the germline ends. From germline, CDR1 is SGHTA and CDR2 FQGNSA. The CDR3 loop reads CASSLTYGGSYEQYF. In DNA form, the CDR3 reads TGTGCCAGCAGCTTAACCTACGGGGGTTCCTACGAGCAGTACTTC.

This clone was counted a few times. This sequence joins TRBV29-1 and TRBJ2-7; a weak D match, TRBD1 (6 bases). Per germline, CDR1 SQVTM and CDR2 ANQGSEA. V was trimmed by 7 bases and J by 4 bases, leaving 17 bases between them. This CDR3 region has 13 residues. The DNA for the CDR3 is TGCAGCGCCAGCAGGGGTGGTAATTACGAGCAGTACTTC. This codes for CSASRGGNYEQYF.

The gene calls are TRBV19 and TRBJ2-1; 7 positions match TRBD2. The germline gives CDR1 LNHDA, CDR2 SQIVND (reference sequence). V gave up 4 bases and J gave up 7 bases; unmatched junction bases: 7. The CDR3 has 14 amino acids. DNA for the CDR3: TGTGCCAGTAGTAACCTGGGACTACCAAATGAGCAGTTCTTC. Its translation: CASSNLGLPNEQFF. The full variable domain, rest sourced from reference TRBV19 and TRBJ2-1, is DGGITQSPKYLFRKEGQNVTLSCEQNLNHDAMYWYRQDPGQGLRLIYYSQIVNDFQKGDIAEGYSVSREKKESFPLTVTSAQKNPTAFYLCASSNLGLPNEQFFGPGTRLTVL.

CDR3 residues: CASSLFSGGHNEQFF. The CDR3 bases are TGTGCCAGCAGCTTGTTCAGCGGGGGCCACAATGAGCAGTTCTTC. This chain joins TRBV5-6 and TRBJ2-1; 8 bases fit TRBD2. This CDR3 has 15 amino acids. Trimming removed 1 base from V and 5 bases from J; junction bases left unmatched: 5. Germline V CDR1 and CDR2: SGHDT, YYEEEE.

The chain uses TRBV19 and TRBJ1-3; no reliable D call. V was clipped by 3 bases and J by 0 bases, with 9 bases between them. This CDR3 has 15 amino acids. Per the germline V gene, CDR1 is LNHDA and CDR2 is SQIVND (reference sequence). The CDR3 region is CASSMGDSSGNTIYF. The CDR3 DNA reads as TGTGCCAGTAGTATGGGCGATAGCTCTGGAAACACCATATATTTT.

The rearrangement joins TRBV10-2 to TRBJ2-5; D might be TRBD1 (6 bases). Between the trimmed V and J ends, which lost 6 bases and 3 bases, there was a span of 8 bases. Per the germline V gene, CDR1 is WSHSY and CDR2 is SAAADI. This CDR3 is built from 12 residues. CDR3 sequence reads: CASRYREETQYF. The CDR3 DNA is TGCGCCAGCAGGTACAGGGAAGAGACCCAGTACTTC.

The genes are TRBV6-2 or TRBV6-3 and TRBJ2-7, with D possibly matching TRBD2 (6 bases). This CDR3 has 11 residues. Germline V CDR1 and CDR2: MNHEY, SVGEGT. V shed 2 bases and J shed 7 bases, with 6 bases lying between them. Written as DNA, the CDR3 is TGTGCCAGCAGTTACGGGGGGGAGCAGTACTTC. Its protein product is CASSYGGEQYF.

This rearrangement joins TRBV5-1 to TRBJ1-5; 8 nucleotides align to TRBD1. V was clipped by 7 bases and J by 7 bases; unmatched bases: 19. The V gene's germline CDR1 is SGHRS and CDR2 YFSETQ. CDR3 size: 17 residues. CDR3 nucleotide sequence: TGCGCCAGCTTGTCCGGGTCAGGGGGCGATGGGAAGCAGCCCCAGCATTTT. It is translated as CASLSGSGGDGKQPQHF.

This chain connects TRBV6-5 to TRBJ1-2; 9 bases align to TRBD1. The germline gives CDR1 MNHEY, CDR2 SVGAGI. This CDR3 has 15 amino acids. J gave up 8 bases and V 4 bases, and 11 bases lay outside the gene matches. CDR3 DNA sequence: TGTGCCAGCAGTTTTCTGGGACAGGGTCATAGGGGCTACACCTTC. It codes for CASSFLGQGHRGYTF.

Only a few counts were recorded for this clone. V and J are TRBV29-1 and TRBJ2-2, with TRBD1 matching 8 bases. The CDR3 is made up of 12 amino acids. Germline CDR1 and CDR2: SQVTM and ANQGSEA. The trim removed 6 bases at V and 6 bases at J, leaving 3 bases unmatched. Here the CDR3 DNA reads TGCAGCGTACAGACAGGGGCCGGGGAGCTGTTTTTT. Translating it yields CSVQTGAGELFF.

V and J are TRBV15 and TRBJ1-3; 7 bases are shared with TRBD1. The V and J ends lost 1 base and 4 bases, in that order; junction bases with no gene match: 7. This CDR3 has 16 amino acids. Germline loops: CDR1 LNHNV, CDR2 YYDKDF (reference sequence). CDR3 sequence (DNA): TGTGCCACCAGCAGAGCTATAGGGGGCACAGGAAACACCATATATTTT. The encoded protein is CATSRAIGGTGNTIYF.